The 5 T cell receptor beta chains below all came from one sample that was sequenced in a study of molecular identifiers for immune sequencing clone quantification. TCRdb itself ran the PCR reads through MiXCR, one entry per CDR3 protein. Found here are some 650,000 distinct CDR3 sequences, about 20% of them singletons; the top ten hold 0.85%. The specimen sequenced was naive CD8+ T cells from blood, with Jurkat cell RNA spiked in. Subset indicated: FACS-sorted CD8+CD4-CCR7+CD45RA+ naive T cells. Every receptor here comes from a human donor in good health. Some libraries in this study had Jurkat cell RNA spiked in.

In regard to this clonotype: This may be a read error: a much more frequent sequence differs by one nucleotide. This chain joins TRBV6-5 and TRBJ2-7; D tentatively reads TRBD1 or TRBD2 (5 bases each). Trimming took 4 bases from V and 1 from J, leaving 14 bases between them. Germline CDR1 and CDR2: MNHEY and SVGAGI. The CDR3 runs 15 residues. This chain's CDR3 is CASSSAGAASYEQYF. In DNA, the CDR3 is TGTGCCAGCAGTTCTGCCGGGGCCGCTTCCTACGAGCAGTACTTC.

This clonotype has just a few counts. The chain recombines TRBV27 with TRBJ2-1; D unclear. The germline V gene encodes CDR1 MNHEY and CDR2 SMNVEV (reference sequence). This CDR3 comprises 11 residues. Between the trimmed V and J ends, which lost 5 bases and 9 bases, there was a span of 8 bases. Here the CDR3 reads CASSHTSEQFF. CDR3 nucleotides: TGTGCCAGCAGTCACACAAGTGAGCAGTTCTTC.

Concerning this clonotype itself: A much larger clone sits a single nucleotide away, making a read error possible. The CDR3 does not close with the conserved phenylalanine or tryptophan, likely indicating a read error. The chain couples TRBV13 to TRBJ1-2; possibly TRBD1 for D (5 bases). Between the trimmed V and J ends, which lost 2 bases and 8 bases, there was a span of 12 bases. The CDR3 is 13 amino acids. In germline, CDR1 is PRHDT, CDR2 FYEKMQ (reference sequence). For the CDR3, the DNA is TGTGCCAGCAGCTTAACGAGGGGAGGAGGCTACACCCTC. Translated: CASSLTRGGGYTL.

In this sample, this clonotype turned up many times. The V gene is TRBV25-1, the J gene TRBJ1-2; 8 bases agree with TRBD1. The trim removed 6 bases at V and 6 bases at J, leaving 6 bases unmatched. The CDR3 is made up of 13 amino acids. Germline V lookup: CDR1 MGHDK, CDR2 SYGVNS. DNA of the CDR3: TGTGCCAGCAGGGACAGGGAGGGCAATGGCTACACCTTC. Translation gives CASRDREGNGYTF.

This clonotype has a handful of counts. V usage is TRBV27 and J usage is TRBJ2-3; D tentatively fits TRBD1 or TRBD2 (5 bases each). The CDR3 is made up of 14 amino acids. The germline V and J ends were trimmed by 4 bases and 0 bases, with 8 bases remaining between them. CDR1 is MNHEY, CDR2 SMNVEV, per germline (reference sequence). CDR3 DNA sequence: TGTGCCAGCAGTTGGGGACCTAGCACAGATACGCAGTATTTT. Residues: CASSWGPSTDTQYF.